The T cell receptor (beta chain) described here comes from a study of immune heterogeneity within non-small cell lung tumors. Looking at the study overall: The tumors comprised several squamous cell carcinomas, around 10 non-squamous carcinomas and 1 not otherwise specified.

Genomic DNA extracted from bulk tumor tissue served as template. A total of 550 to 650 ng was used per sample. Surgeons took several biopsies per primary tumor, spaced far apart, during surgery. Patients with untreated, newly diagnosed non-small cell lung cancer underwent curative surgery. Amplification of the TCR beta CDR3 was achieved through multiplex PCR with 32 V and 13 J primers. TCRdb processed the multiplex PCR reads anew with MiXCR; each CDR3 protein has one entry. The sample comprises 12,000 to 15,000 distinct CDR3 sequences, 30% of which are singletons, and roughly 15% rests with the top ten. The length of the CDR3 is 14 residues. Germline V gives CDR1 ENHRY, CDR2 SYGVKD. V was clipped by 5 bases and J by 2 bases, with 10 bases between them. This clonotype showed up just a few times.

The chain joins TRBV10-3 to TRBJ2-4; possibly TRBD2 for D (6 bases). The sequenced sample was lung tumor tissue. This TCR came from a woman aged 50 to 60 with non-small cell lung cancer. CDR3 nucleotide sequence: TGTGCCATCAGTAGTGGAGGGCCCAAAAACATTCAGTACTTC. Residues: CAISSGGPKNIQYF.